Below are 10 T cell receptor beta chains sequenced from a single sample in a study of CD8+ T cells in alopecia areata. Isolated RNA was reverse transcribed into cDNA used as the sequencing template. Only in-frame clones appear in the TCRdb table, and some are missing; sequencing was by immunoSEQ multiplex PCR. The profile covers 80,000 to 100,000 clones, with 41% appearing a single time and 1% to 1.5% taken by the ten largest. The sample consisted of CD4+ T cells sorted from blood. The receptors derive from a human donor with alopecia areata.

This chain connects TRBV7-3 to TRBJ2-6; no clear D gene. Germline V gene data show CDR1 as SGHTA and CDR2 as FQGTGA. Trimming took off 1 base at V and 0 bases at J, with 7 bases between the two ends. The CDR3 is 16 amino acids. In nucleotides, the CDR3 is TGTGCCAGCAGCTTAATTCCGTCCTCTGGGGCCAACGTCCTGACTTTC. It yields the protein CASSLIPSSGANVLTF.

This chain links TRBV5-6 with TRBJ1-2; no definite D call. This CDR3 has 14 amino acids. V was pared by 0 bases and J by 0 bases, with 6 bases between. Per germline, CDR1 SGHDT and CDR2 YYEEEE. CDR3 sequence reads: CASSLGFANYGYTF. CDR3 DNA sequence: TGTGCCAGCAGCTTGGGGTTTGCTAACTATGGCTACACCTTC.

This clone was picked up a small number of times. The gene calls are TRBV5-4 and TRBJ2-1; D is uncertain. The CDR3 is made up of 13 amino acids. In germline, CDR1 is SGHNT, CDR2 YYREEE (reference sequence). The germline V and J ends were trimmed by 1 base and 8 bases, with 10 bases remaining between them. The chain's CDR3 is CASSLPEGDEQFF. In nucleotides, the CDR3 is TGTGCCAGCAGCTTGCCCGAAGGCGATGAGCAGTTCTTC.

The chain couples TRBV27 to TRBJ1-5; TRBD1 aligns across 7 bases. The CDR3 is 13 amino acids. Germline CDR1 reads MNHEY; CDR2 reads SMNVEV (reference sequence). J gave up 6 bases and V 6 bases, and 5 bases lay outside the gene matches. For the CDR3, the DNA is TGTGCCAGCAGAAATACAGGGGCTCAGCCCCAGCATTTT. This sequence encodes CASRNTGAQPQHF.

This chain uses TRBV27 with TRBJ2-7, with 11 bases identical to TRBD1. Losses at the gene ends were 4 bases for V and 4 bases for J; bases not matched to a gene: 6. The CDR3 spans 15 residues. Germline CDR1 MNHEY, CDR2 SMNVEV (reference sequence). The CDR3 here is CASSSRGTGGYEQYF. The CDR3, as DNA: TGTGCCAGCAGTTCTCGGGGGACAGGGGGATACGAGCAGTACTTC.

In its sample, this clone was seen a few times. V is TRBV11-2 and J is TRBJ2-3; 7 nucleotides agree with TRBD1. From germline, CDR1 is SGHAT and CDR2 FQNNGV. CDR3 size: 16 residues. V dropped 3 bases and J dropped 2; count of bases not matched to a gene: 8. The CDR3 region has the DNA TGTGCCAGCAGCTTTACCTGGGACAGCCCCACAGATACGCAGTATTTT. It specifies CASSFTWDSPTDTQYF. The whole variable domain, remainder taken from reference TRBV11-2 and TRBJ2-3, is EAGVAQSPRYKIIEKRQSVAFWCNPISGHATLYWYQQILGQGPKLLIQFQNNGVVDDSQLPKDRFSAERLKGVDSTLKIQPAKLEDSAVYLCASSFTWDSPTDTQYFGPGTRLTVL.

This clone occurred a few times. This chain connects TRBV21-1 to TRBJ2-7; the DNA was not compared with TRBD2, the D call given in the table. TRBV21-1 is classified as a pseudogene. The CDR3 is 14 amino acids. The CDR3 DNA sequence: TGTGCCAGCAGCTCACGGGAGAGTGGCTACGAGCAGTACTTC. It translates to CASSSRESGYEQYF.

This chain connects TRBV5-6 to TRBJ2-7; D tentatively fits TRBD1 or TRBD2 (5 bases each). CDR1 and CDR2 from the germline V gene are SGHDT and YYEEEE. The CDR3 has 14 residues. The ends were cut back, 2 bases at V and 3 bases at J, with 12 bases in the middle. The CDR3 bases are TGTGCCAGCAGCTTAAGGGGACGTATCTACGAGCAGTACTTC. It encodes CASSLRGRIYEQYF.

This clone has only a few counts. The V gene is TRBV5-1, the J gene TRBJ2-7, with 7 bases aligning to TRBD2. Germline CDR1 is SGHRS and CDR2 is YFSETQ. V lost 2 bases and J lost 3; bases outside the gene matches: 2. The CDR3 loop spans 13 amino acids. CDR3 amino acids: CASSLTGGYEQYF. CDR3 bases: TGCGCCAGCAGCTTAACGGGGGGCTACGAGCAGTACTTC.

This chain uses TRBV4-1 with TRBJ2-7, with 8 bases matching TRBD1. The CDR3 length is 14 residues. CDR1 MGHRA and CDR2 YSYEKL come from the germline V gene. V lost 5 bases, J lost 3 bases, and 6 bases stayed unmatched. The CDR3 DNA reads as TGCGCCAGCAGCTACGACAGGGGCCTCTACGAGCAGTACTTC. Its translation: CASSYDRGLYEQYF.